Shown below are 21 T cell receptor beta chains from a single sample sequenced in a study of control samples from healthy donors and cancer patients. This table comes from immunoSEQ multiplex PCR, and its TCRdb copy is limited to in-frame clones, with some not included. The profile shows 130,000 to 150,000 clones, over 85% of them singletons. Sequenced material: blood. These receptors were obtained from a man under 40 in good health.

V usage is TRBV10-3 and J usage is TRBJ2-7, with 14 bases matching TRBD2. Germline V CDR1 and CDR2: ENHRY, SYGVKD. After removal of 4 bases from V and 3 bases from J, the junction contained 2 bases not matched to a gene. The CDR3 covers 15 residues. The CDR3 nucleotides are TGTGCCATCAGTGGGGGGACTAGCGGGAGCTACGAGCAGTACTTC. Translation: CAISGGTSGSYEQYF.

The J gene is TRBJ2-7, the V gene TRBV6-5; the match to TRBD2 covers 13 bases. CDR1 is MNHEY and CDR2 is SVGAGI in the germline V gene. The CDR3 totals 15 residues. J lost 5 bases, V lost 0 bases, and 1 base had no gene match. The CDR3 nucleotides are TGTGCCAGCAGTTACTCGGGGACTAGCGGGAACGAGCAGTACTTC. Protein: CASSYSGTSGNEQYF.

The gene calls are TRBV2 and TRBJ2-1; 7 nucleotides line up with TRBD2. J lost 9 bases, V lost 3 bases, and 5 bases had no gene match. The CDR3 runs 13 residues. Per germline, CDR1 SNHLY and CDR2 FYNNEI. The CDR3: CASSDWSGGEQFF. The DNA for the CDR3 is TGTGCCAGCAGTGATTGGTCGGGGGGTGAGCAGTTCTTC.

V usage is TRBV5-1 and J usage is TRBJ2-1, with 12 bases matching TRBD2. CDR1 and CDR2 from the germline V gene are SGHRS and YFSETQ. V shed 4 bases and J 4 bases; nucleotides not matched to a gene: 3. This CDR3 region has 15 residues. The CDR3 coding sequence is TGCGCCAGCAGCAGTGGACTAGCGGGGTACAATGAGCAGTTCTTC. This gives the protein CASSSGLAGYNEQFF. Full variable domain (outside the CDR3, taken from reference TRBV5-1 and TRBJ2-1): KAGVTQTPRYLIKTRGQQVTLSCSPISGHRSVSWYQQTPGQGLQFLFEYFSETQRNKGNFPGRFSGRQFSNSRSEMNVSTLELGDSALYLCASSSGLAGYNEQFFGPGTRLTVL.

CDR3 loop: CASSLAGSSYEQYF. In nucleotides, the CDR3 is TGCGCCAGCAGCTTGGCCGGCAGCTCCTACGAGCAGTACTTC. The chain joins TRBV5-1 to TRBJ2-7; no clear D. V was pared by 0 bases and J by 0 bases, with 7 bases between. The CDR3 has 14 residues. Per the germline V gene, CDR1 is SGHRS and CDR2 is YFSETQ.

V usage is TRBV6-6 and J usage is TRBJ2-7, with D hard to call. V was cut by 2 bases and J by 3 bases, with 2 bases left in between. Per the germline V gene, CDR1 is MNHNY and CDR2 is SVGAGI (reference sequence). The CDR3 extends over 11 amino acids. CDR3 in amino acids: CASSYLYEQYF. The CDR3 DNA follows: TGTGCCAGCAGTTACCTCTACGAGCAGTACTTC.

The chain recombines TRBV21-1 with TRBJ2-1; the D call of TRBD2 is as the table states it, not checked on the DNA. TRBV21-1 is given as a pseudogene. CDR3 length: 18 amino acids. The CDR3 sequence is CASSTGMWFCGDYNEQFF. The CDR3 DNA follows: TGTGCCAGCAGCACCGGCATGTGGTTCTGCGGAGACTACAATGAGCAGTTCTTC.

The chain uses TRBV25-1 and TRBJ2-4; D is unclear. CDR3 size: 14 residues. V was trimmed by 4 bases and J by 5 bases, leaving 12 bases between them. The V gene's germline CDR1 is MGHDK and CDR2 SYGVNS. The CDR3 DNA reads as TGTGCCAGCAGTGGGTCCGGGTGGGAAAACATTCAGTACTTC. Its protein product is CASSGSGWENIQYF.

The chain has TRBV6-6 and TRBJ2-2; tentative D call: TRBD1 (6 bases). With 0 bases removed from V and 6 bases from J, the gap between germline ends came to 8 bases. CDR1 and CDR2 (germline): MNHNY, SVGAGI (reference sequence). This CDR3 is built from 14 residues. The CDR3: CASSYSGTSGELFF. CDR3 in DNA: TGTGCCAGCAGTTACTCGGGGACATCCGGGGAGCTGTTTTTT.

The CDR3 DNA reads TGTGCCAGCAGCTTGGCAGTGCAGAACACTGAAGCTTTCTTT. Translated, it gives CASSLAVQNTEAFF. V and J are TRBV5-4 and TRBJ1-1, with D unclear. This CDR3 is 14 amino acids long. V was cut by 0 bases and J by 1 base, with 7 bases left in between. The V gene's germline CDR1 is SGHNT and CDR2 YYREEE (reference sequence).

The chain is built from TRBV4-1 and TRBJ2-5; possible D gene TRBD1, 6 bases. This CDR3 spans 15 amino acids. Germline CDR1 reads MGHRA; CDR2 reads YSYEKL. With 0 bases removed from V and 5 bases from J, the gap between germline ends came to 13 bases. CDR3 bases: TGCGCCAGCAGCCAAGATCGCGACACAGGGGAGACCCAGTACTTC. The encoded protein is CASSQDRDTGETQYF.

The CDR3 loop is CASSFPREGTYEQYF. CDR3 DNA sequence: TGTGCCAGCAGCTTCCCCCGGGAGGGAACCTACGAGCAGTACTTC. The V call is TRBV28, the J call TRBJ2-7; 8 positions match TRBD2. This CDR3 is built from 15 residues. V lost 6 bases, J lost 2 bases, and 9 bases stayed unmatched. CDR1 and CDR2 (germline): MDHEN, SYDVKM.

In the case of this clone: An end of the junction differs from the germline gene, which may be a read error. The genes are TRBV7-3 and TRBJ2-1; 7 nucleotides agree with TRBD2. Germline assignment: CDR1 SGHTA and CDR2 FQGTGA. The CDR3 loop spans 12 amino acids. Written as DNA, the CDR3 is TGTGCCAGCAGCCTAACGGGAGGTGAGCAGTTCTTC. Translating gives CASSLTGGEQFF.

The chain links TRBV2 to TRBJ1-2; 9 nucleotides align to TRBD1. From germline, CDR1 is SNHLY and CDR2 FYNNEI. J was trimmed by 8 bases and V by 4 bases; bases with no gene match: 8. The CDR3 loop spans 14 amino acids. CDR3 loop: CASSVSDRGWGYTF. In DNA, the CDR3 is TGTGCCAGCAGTGTTTCGGACAGGGGTTGGGGCTACACCTTC. Supplemented by reference TRBV2 and TRBJ1-2, the full variable domain reads EPEVTQTPSHQVTQMGQEVILRCVPISNHLYFYWYRQILGQKVEFLVSFYNNEISEKSEIFDDQFSVERPDGSNFTLKIRSTKLEDSAMYFCASSVSDRGWGYTFGSGTRLTVV.

CDR3 residues: CATSSPGASYNEQFF. DNA of the CDR3: TGTGCCACCAGCTCCCCGGGAGCCTCCTACAATGAGCAGTTCTTC. The chain has TRBV15 and TRBJ2-1; the D gene is possibly TRBD2 (6 bases). Germline V lookup: CDR1 LNHNV, CDR2 YYDKDF (reference sequence). V lost 5 bases and J lost 0, with 11 bases in between. CDR3 length equals 15 residues. Based on the CDR3 plus reference TRBV15 and TRBJ2-1, the full variable domain is DAMVIQNPRYQVTQFGKPVTLSCSQTLNHNVMYWYQQKSSQAPKLLFHYYDKDFNNEADTPDNFQSRRPNTSFCFLDIRSPGLGDTAMYLCATSSPGASYNEQFFGPGTRLTVL.

The chain joins TRBV6-2 or TRBV6-3 to TRBJ1-6, with 12 bases aligning to TRBD1. This CDR3 is built from 16 residues. Germline V CDR1 and CDR2: MNHEY, SVGEGT. V lost 2 bases, J lost 7 bases, and 3 bases stayed unmatched. CDR3 in amino acids: CASSYGTGGANSPLHF. In DNA form, the CDR3 reads TGTGCCAGCAGTTACGGGACAGGGGGCGCGAATTCACCCCTCCACTTT.

The V call is TRBV30, the J call TRBJ2-3; D not resolved. This CDR3 is 14 amino acids long. In germline, CDR1 is GTSNPN, CDR2 SVGIG (reference sequence). V dropped 0 bases and J dropped 2 bases, with 9 bases sitting between them. The CDR3 is CAWSVSGYTDTQYF. The CDR3 DNA is TGTGCCTGGAGTGTCTCCGGTTACACAGATACGCAGTATTTT.

V and J are TRBV4-1 and TRBJ2-7; 8 nucleotides agree with TRBD1. The CDR3 length is 15 residues. Germline values: CDR1 MGHRA, CDR2 YSYEKL. The V segment lost 0 bases and the J segment 7 bases; nucleotides outside the gene matches: 8. This chain's CDR3 is CASSQEGQGAREQYF. In DNA form, the CDR3 reads TGCGCCAGCAGCCAAGAAGGCCAGGGGGCAAGGGAGCAGTACTTC.

This chain joins TRBV28 and TRBJ2-2, with unresolved D. V was clipped by 6 bases and J by 4 bases, with 12 bases between them. CDR1 and CDR2 (germline): MDHEN, SYDVKM. There are 14 residues in the CDR3. CDR3 in amino acids: CASRIGQVTGELFF. The CDR3 region has the DNA TGTGCCAGCAGAATAGGTCAGGTCACCGGGGAGCTGTTTTTT. The entire variable domain, with the rest obtained from reference TRBV28 and TRBJ2-2, is as follows: DVKVTQSSRYLVKRTGEKVFLECVQDMDHENMFWYRQDPGLGLRLIYFSYDVKMKEKGDIPEGYSVSREKKERFSLILESASTNQTSMYLCASRIGQVTGELFFGEGSRLTVL.

A single count supports this clone. The chain couples TRBV4-3 to TRBJ2-5, with 7 bases fitting TRBD1. Germline V CDR1 and CDR2: LGHNA, YSLEER. Trimming took 5 bases from V and 4 from J; bases not matched to a gene: 10. The length of the CDR3 is 15 residues. This CDR3 is CASSAHRGAGETQYF. The CDR3 DNA sequence: TGCGCCAGCAGCGCTCACAGGGGCGCGGGAGAGACCCAGTACTTC.

The genes are TRBV18 and TRBJ1-1; D unresolved. The CDR3 has 17 residues. Per germline, CDR1 KGHSH and CDR2 LQKENI. The germline V and J ends were trimmed by 6 bases and 1 base, with 21 bases remaining between them. The CDR3 DNA is TGTGCCAGCTCCCTGAGGATTCTGGATCTTCGGAACACTGAAGCTTTCTTT. This sequence encodes CASSLRILDLRNTEAFF.